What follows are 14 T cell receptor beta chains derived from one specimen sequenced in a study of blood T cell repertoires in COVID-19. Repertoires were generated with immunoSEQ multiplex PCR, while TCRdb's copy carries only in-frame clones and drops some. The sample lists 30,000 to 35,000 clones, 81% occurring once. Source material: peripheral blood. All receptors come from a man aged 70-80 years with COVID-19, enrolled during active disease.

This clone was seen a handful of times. The CDR3 DNA sequence: TGTGCCAGCAGCCCCGCCGGACAGCCCCTTGGGGAGCAGTACTTC. Its protein is CASSPAGQPLGEQYF. V usage is TRBV9 and J usage is TRBJ2-7; tentative D call: TRBD1 (6 bases). The V gene's germline CDR1 is SGDLS and CDR2 YYNGEE. The CDR3 runs 15 residues. The ends were cut back, 4 bases at V and 7 bases at J, with 21 bases in the middle. Full variable domain (remainder filled in from reference TRBV9 and TRBJ2-7): DSGVTQTPKHLITATGQRVTLRCSPRSGDLSVYWYQQSLDQGLQFLIQYYNGEERAKGNILERFSAQQFPDLHSELNLSSLELGDSALYFCASSPAGQPLGEQYFGPGTRLTVT.

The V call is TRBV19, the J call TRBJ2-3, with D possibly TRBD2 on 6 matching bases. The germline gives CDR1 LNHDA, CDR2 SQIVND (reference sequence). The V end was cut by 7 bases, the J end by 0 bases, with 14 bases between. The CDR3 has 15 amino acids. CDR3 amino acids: CASNPAGLSTDTQYF. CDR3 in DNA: TGTGCCAGTAACCCGGCGGGACTTAGCACAGATACGCAGTATTTT.

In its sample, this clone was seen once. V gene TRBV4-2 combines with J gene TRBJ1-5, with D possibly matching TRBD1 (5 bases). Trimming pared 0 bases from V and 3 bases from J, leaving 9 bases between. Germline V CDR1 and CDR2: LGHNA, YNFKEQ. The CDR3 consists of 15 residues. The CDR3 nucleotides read TGTGCCAGCAGCCAAGATGGGGGGTCCAATCAGCCCCAGCATTTT. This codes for CASSQDGGSNQPQHF.

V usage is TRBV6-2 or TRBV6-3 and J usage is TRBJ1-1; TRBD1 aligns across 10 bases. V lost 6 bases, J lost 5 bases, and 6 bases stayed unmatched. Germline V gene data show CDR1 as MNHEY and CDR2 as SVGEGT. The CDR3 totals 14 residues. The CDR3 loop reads CASSRRQGATEAFF. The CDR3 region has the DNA TGTGCCAGCAGCCGTCGACAGGGGGCAACTGAAGCTTTCTTT.

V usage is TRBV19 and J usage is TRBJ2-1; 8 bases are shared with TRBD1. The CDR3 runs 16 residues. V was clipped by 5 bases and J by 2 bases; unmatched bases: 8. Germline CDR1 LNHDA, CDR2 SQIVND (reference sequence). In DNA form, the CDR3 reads TGTGCCAGTAGTGTACTAACAGGGGGAACCTACAATGAGCAGTTCTTC. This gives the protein CASSVLTGGTYNEQFF.

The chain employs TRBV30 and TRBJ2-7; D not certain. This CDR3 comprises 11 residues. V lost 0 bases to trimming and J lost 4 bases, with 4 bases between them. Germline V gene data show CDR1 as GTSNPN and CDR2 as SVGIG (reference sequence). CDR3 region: CAWSVLYEQYF. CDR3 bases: TGTGCCTGGAGTGTCCTATACGAGCAGTACTTC.

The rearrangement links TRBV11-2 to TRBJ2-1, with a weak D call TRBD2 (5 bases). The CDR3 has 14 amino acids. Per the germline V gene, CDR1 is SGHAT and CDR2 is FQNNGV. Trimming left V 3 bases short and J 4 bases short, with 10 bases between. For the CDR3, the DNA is TGTGCCAGCAGCTTGAACGGGAAGTACAATGAGCAGTTCTTC. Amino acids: CASSLNGKYNEQFF. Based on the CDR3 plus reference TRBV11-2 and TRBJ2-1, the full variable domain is EAGVAQSPRYKIIEKRQSVAFWCNPISGHATLYWYQQILGQGPKLLIQFQNNGVVDDSQLPKDRFSAERLKGVDSTLKIQPAKLEDSAVYLCASSLNGKYNEQFFGPGTRLTVL.

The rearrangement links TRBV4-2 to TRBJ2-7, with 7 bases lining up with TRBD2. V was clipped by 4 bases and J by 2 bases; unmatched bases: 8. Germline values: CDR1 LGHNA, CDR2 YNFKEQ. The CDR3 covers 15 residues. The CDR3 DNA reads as TGTGCCAGCAGCCGCCAGCGGACTAGTGCCTACGAGCAGTACTTC. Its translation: CASSRQRTSAYEQYF.

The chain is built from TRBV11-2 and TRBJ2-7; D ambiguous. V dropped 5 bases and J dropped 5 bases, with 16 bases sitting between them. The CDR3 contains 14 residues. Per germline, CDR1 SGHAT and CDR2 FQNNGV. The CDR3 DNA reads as TGTGCCAGCAGCCCGTACAGTCCTTTAAACGAGCAGTACTTC. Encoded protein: CASSPYSPLNEQYF.

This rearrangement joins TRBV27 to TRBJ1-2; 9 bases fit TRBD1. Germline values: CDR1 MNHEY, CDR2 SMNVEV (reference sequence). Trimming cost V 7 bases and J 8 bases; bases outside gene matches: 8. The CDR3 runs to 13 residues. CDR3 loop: CASKEGTGYGYTF. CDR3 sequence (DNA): TGTGCCAGCAAGGAAGGGACAGGGTACGGCTACACCTTC.

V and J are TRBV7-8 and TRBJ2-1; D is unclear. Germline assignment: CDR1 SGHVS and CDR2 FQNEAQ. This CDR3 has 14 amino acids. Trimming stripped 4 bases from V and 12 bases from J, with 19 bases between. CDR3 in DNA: TGTGCCAGCAGCTCCCCAAGTTATGGCGGCAGGCAGTTCTTC. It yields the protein CASSSPSYGGRQFF.

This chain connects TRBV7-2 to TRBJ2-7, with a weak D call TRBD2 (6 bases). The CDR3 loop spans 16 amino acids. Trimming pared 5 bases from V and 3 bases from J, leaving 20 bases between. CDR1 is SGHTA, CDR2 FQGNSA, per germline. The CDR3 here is CASSHSGVKGLYEQYF. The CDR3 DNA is TGTGCCAGCAGCCACTCAGGAGTTAAGGGACTCTACGAGCAGTACTTC.

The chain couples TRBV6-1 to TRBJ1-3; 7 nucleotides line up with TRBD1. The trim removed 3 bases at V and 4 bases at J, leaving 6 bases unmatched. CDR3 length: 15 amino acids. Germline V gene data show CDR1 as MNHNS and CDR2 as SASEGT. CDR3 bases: TGTGCCAGCAGTGAGACAGGGAGAGGCGGAAACACCATATATTTT. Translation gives CASSETGRGGNTIYF.

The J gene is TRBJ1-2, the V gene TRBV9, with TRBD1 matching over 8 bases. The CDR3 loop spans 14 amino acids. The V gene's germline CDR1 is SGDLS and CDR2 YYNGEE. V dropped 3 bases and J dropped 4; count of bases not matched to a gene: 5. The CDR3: CASSEQGVGYGYTF. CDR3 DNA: TGTGCCAGCAGCGAACAGGGGGTCGGCTATGGCTACACCTTC.